The T cell receptor (beta chain) described here comes from a study of blood T cell repertoires in COVID-19. V lost 6 bases to trimming and J lost 4 bases; unmatched junction nucleotides: 4. Per germline, CDR1 MDHEN and CDR2 SYDVKM. This CDR3 spans 14 amino acids. Sequenced by immunoSEQ multiplex PCR; TCRdb stores in-frame clones only, minus some. The data show some 200,000 clones, more than 80% seen once. The chain combines TRBV28 with TRBJ1-2, with 11 bases matching TRBD1. Material for sequencing was peripheral blood. This clonotype was sampled from an elderly woman with COVID-19, enrolled during active disease. This CDR3 reads CASRPGTGGYGYTF. As DNA, the CDR3 is TGTGCCAGCAGACCCGGGACAGGGGGCTATGGCTACACCTTC.